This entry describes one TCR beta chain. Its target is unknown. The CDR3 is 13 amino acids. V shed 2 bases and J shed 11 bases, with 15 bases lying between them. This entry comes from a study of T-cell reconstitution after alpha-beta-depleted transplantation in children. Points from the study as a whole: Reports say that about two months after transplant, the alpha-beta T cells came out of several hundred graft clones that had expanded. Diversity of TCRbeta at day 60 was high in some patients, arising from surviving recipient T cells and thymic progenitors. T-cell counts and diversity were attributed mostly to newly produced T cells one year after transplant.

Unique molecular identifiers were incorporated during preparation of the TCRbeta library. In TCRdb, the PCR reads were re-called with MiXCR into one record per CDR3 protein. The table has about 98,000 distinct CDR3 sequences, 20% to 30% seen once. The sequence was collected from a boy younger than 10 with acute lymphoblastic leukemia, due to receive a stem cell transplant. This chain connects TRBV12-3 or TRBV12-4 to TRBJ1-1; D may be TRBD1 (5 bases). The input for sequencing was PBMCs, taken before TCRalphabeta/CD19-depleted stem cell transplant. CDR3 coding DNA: TGTGCCAGCAGTTTACAGGGTGCAGTGGGGGCTTTCTTT. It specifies CASSLQGAVGAFF.